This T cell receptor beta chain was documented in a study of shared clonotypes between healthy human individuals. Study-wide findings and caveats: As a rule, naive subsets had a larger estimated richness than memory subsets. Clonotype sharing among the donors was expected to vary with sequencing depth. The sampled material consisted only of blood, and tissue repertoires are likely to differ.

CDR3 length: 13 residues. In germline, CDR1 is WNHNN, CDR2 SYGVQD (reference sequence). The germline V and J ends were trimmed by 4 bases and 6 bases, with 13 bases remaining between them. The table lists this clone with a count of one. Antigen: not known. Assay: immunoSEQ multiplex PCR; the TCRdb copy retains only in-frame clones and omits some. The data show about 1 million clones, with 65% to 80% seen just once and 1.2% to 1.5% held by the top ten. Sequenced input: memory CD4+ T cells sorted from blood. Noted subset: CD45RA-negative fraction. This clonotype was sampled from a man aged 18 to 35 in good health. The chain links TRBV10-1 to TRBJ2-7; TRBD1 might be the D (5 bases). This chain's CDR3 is CASSAAGKLEQYF. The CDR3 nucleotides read TGCGCCAGCAGTGCGGCAGGGAAACTCGAGCAGTACTTC.